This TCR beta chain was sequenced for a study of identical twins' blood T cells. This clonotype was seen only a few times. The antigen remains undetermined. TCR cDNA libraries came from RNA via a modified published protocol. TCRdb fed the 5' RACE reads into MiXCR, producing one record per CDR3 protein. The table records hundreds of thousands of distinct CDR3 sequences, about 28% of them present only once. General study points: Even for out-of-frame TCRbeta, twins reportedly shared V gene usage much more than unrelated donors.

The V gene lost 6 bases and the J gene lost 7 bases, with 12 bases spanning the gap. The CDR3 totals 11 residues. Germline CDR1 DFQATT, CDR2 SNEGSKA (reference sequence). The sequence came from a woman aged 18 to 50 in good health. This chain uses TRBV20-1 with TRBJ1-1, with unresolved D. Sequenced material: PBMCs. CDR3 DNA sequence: TGCAGTGCAGGTAGGGCTGGTGAAGCTTTCTTT. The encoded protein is CSAGRAGEAFF.